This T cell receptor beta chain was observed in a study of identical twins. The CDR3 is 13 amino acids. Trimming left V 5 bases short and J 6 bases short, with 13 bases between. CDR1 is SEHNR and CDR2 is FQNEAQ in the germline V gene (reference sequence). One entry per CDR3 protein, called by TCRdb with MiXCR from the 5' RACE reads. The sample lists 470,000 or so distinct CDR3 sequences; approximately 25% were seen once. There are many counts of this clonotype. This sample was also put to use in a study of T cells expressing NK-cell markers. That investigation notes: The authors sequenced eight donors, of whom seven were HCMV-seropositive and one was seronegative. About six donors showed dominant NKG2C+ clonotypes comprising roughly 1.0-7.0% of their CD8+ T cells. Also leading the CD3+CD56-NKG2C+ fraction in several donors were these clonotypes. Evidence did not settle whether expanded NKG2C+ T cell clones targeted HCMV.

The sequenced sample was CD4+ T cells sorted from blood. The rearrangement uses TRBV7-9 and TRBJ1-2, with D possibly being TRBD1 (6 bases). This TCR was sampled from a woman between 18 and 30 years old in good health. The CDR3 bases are TGTGCCAGCAGCCTACTAACAGGGAATGGCTACACCTTC. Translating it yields CASSLLTGNGYTF.